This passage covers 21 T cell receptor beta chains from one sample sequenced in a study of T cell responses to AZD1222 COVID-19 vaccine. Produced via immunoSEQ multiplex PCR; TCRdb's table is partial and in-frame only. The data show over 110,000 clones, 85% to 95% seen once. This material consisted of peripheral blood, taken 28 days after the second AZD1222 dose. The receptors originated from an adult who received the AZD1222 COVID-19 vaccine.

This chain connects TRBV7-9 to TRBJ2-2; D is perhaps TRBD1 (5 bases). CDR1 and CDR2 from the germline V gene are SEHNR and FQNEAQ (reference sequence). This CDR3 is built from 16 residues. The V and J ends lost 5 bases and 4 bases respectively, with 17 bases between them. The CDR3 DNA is TGTGCCAGCAGCCCAGCCCAGGGCAGAATCACCGGGGAGCTGTTTTTT. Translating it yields CASSPAQGRITGELFF.

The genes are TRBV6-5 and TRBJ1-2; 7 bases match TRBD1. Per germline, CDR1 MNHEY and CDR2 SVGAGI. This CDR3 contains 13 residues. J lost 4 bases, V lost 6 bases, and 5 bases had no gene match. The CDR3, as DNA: TGTGCCAGCAGCCACCGGGACAGCTATGGCTACACCTTC. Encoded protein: CASSHRDSYGYTF.

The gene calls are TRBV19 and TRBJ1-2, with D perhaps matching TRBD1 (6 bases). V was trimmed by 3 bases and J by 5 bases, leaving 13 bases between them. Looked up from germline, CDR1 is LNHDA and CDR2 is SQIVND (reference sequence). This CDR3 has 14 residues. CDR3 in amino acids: CASSIPGTRYGYTF. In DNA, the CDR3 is TGTGCCAGTAGTATCCCCGGGACAAGATATGGCTACACCTTC. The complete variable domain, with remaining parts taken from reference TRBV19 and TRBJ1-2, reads DGGITQSPKYLFRKEGQNVTLSCEQNLNHDAMYWYRQDPGQGLRLIYYSQIVNDFQKGDIAEGYSVSREKKESFPLTVTSAQKNPTAFYLCASSIPGTRYGYTFGSGTRLTVV.

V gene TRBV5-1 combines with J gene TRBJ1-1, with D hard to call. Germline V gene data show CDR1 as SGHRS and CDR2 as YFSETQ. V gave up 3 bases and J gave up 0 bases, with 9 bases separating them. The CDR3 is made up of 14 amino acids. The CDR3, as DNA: TGCGCCAGCAGCTATGACGGAGTGAACACTGAAGCTTTCTTT. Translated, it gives CASSYDGVNTEAFF.

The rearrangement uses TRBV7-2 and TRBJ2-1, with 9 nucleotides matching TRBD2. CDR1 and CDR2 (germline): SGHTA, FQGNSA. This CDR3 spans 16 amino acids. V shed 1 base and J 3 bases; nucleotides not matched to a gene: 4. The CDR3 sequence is CASSLEGLAFYNEQFF. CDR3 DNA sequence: TGTGCCAGCAGCTTAGAAGGACTAGCGTTCTACAATGAGCAGTTCTTC.

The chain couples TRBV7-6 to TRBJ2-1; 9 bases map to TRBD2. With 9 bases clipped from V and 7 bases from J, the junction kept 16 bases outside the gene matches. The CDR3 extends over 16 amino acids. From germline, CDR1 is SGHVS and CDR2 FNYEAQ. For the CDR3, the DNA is TGTGCCAGGTGGGGAATTAGCGGGAGACAAGTGAATGAGCAGTTCTTC. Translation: CARWGISGRQVNEQFF. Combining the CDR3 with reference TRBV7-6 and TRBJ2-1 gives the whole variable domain GAGVSQSPRYKVTKRGQDVALRCDPISGHVSLYWYRQALGQGPEFLTYFNYEAQQDKSGLPNDRFSAERPEGSISTLTIQRTEQRDSAMYRCARWGISGRQVNEQFFGPGTRLTVL.

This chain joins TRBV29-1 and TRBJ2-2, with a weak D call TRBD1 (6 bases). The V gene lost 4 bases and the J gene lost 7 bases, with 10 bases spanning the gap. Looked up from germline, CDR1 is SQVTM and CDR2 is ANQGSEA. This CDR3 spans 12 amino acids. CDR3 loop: CSVGSGDGELFF. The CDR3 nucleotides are TGCAGCGTTGGGTCAGGGGACGGGGAGCTGTTTTTT.

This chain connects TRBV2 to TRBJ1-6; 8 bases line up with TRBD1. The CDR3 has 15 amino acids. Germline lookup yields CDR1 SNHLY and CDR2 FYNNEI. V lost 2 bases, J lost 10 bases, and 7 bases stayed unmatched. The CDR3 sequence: CASSEQGALGSPLHF. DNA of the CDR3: TGTGCCAGCAGTGAACAGGGGGCTCTAGGGTCACCCCTCCACTTT. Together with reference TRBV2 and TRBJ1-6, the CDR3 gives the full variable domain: EPEVTQTPSHQVTQMGQEVILRCVPISNHLYFYWYRQILGQKVEFLVSFYNNEISEKSEIFDDQFSVERPDGSNFTLKIRSTKLEDSAMYFCASSEQGALGSPLHFGNGTRLTVT.

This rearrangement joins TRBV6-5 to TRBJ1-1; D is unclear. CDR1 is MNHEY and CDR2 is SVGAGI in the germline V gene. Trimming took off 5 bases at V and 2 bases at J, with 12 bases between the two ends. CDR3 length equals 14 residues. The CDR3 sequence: CASSPSAGNTEAFF. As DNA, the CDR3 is TGTGCCAGCAGTCCCTCGGCAGGTAACACTGAAGCTTTCTTT.

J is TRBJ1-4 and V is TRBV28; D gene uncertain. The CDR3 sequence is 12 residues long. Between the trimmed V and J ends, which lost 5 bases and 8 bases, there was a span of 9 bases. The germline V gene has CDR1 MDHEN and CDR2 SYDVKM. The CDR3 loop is CASSNPGEKLFF. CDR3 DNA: TGTGCCAGCAGTAATCCGGGCGAAAAACTGTTTTTT.

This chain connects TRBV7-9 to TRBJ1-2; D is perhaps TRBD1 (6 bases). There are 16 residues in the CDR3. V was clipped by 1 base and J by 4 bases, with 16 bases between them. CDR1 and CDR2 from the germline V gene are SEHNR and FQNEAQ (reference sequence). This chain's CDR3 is CASSLEGVRGLYGYTF. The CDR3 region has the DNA TGTGCCAGCAGCTTAGAAGGGGTCAGGGGACTCTATGGCTACACCTTC.

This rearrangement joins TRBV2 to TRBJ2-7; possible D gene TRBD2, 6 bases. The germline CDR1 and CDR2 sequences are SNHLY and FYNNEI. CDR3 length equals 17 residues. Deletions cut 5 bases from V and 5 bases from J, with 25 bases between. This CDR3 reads CASSLNWDSAGDHEQYV. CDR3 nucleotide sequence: TGTGCCAGCAGTCTAAACTGGGACTCCGCCGGGGACCACGAGCAGTACGTC.

This CDR3 reads CSVEGNGDDTDTQYF. CDR3 in DNA: TGCAGCGTTGAAGGAAACGGAGACGACACAGATACGCAGTATTTT. This chain connects TRBV29-1 to TRBJ2-3; D gene uncertain. V lost 1 base and J 2 bases, leaving 13 bases between the germline ends. Germline V gene data show CDR1 as SQVTM and CDR2 as ANQGSEA. This CDR3 comprises 15 residues.

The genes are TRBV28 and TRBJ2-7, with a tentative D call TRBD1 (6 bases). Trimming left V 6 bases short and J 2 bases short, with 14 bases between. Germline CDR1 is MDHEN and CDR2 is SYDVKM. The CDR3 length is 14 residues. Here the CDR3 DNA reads TGTGCCAGCAGCCCTGGACAGCCCCCCTACGAGCAGTACGTC. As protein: CASSPGQPPYEQYV.

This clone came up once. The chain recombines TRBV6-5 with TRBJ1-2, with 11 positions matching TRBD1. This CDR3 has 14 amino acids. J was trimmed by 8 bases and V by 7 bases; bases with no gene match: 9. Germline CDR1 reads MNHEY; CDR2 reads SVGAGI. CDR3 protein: CASKTGQGARGYTF. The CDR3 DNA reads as TGTGCCAGCAAGACCGGACAGGGGGCGCGGGGCTACACCTTC.

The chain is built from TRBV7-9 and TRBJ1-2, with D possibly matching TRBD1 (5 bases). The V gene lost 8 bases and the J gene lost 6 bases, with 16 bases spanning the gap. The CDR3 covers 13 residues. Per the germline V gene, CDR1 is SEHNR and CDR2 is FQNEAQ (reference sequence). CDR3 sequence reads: CASGREGRDGYTF. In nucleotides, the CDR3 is TGTGCCAGCGGAAGGGAGGGGCGAGATGGCTACACCTTC.

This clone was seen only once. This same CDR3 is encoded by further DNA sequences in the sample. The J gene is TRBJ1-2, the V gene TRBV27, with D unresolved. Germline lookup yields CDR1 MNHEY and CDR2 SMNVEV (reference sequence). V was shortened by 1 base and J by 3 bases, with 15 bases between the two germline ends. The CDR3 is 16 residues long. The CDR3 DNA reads TGTGCCAGCAGTTTATTCCTGGGTTCCGATCACTATGGCTACACCTTC. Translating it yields CASSLFLGSDHYGYTF.

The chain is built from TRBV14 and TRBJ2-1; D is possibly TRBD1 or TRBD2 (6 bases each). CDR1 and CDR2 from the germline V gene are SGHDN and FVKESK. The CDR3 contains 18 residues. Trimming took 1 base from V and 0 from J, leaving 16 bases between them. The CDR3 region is CASSQGGFGGLSYNEQFF. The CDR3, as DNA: TGTGCCAGCAGCCAAGGGGGCTTCGGGGGCCTCTCCTACAATGAGCAGTTCTTC.

The CDR3 sequence: CASSLYGTEAFF. CDR3 DNA sequence: TGTGCCAGCAGTTTGTATGGCACTGAAGCTTTCTTT. The V call is TRBV6-5, the J call TRBJ1-1, with D uncertain. This CDR3 comprises 12 residues. Trimming left V 4 bases short and J 4 bases short, with 7 bases between. Germline loops: CDR1 MNHEY, CDR2 SVGAGI.

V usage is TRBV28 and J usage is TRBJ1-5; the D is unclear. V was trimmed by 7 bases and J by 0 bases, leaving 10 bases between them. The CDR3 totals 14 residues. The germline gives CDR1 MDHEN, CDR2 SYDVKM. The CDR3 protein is CASNSGYSNQPQHF. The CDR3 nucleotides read TGTGCCAGCAATTCGGGTTATAGCAATCAGCCCCAGCATTTT.

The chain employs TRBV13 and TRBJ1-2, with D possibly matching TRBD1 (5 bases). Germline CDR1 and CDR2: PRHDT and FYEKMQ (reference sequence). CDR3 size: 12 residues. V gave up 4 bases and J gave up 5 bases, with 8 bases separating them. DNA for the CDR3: TGTGCCAGCAGCTCCGGGACGTATGGCTACACCTTC. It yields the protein CASSSGTYGYTF.